The source of this T cell receptor (beta chain) is a study of T cells after yellow fever vaccination. The trim removed 0 bases at V and 4 bases at J, leaving 5 bases unmatched. Germline V CDR1 and CDR2: SGHRS, YFSETQ. The CDR3 has 16 residues. This clonotype was observed many times. Using its own MiXCR run on the 5' RACE reads, TCRdb lists one record per CDR3 protein. The table has fewer than 350,000 distinct CDR3 sequences, about 3.5% seen once; the top ten hold 23%. The specimen was PBMCs, collected on the day of the yellow fever booster vaccination. The TCR comes from a young man who received the YFV17D yellow fever vaccine. V is TRBV5-1 and J is TRBJ2-3; 10 nucleotides align to TRBD1. CDR3 sequence: CASSLALGQGADTQYF. The CDR3, as DNA: TGCGCCAGCAGCTTGGCCCTAGGACAGGGGGCAGATACGCAGTATTTT.